The present entry profiles one T cell receptor beta chain with its context. V dropped 0 bases and J dropped 1 base, with 6 bases sitting between them. The CDR3 totals 14 residues. Germline CDR1 is MNHEY and CDR2 is SMNVEV (reference sequence). Profiling relied on immunoSEQ multiplex PCR, and the TCRdb table lists in-frame clones only, not all of them. Among around 580,000 clones listed, roughly 98% were seen once. The sample belongs to a study of shared clonotypes between healthy human individuals. As defined, naive CD8 cells were CD45RO-negative and positively selected for CCR7, with terminally differentiated effector memory CD45RA+ cells excluded.

The gene calls are TRBV27 and TRBJ1-1; D not certain. This TCR was recovered from a man aged 30 to 39 in good health. What was sequenced was naive CD8+ T cells sorted from blood. Here the CDR3 DNA reads TGTGCCAGCAGTTTATCGGGTTCGAACACTGAAGCTTTCTTT. It is translated as CASSLSGSNTEAFF.